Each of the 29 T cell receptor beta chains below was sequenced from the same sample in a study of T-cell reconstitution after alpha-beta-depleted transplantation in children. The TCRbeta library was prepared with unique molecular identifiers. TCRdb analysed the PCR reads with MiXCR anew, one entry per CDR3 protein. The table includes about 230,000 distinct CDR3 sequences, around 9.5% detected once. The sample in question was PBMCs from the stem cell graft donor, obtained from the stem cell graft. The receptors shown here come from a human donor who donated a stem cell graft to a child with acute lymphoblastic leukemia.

The CDR3 coding sequence is TGTGCCAGCAGCCCATGGGGGAGTGTGCGGCCTGAAAAACTGTTTTTT. The encoded protein is CASSPWGSVRPEKLFF. The chain carries TRBV5-5 and TRBJ1-4; D possibly corresponds to TRBD1 (5 bases). V lost 4 bases and J 7 bases, leaving 20 bases between the germline ends. The CDR3 contains 16 residues. The germline gives CDR1 SGHKS, CDR2 YYEKEE (reference sequence).

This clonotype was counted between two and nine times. For the CDR3, the DNA is TGTGCCTGGAGTGCACTAGCGGGGGAGACAGATACGCAGTATTTT. It translates to CAWSALAGETDTQYF. The rearrangement uses TRBV30 and TRBJ2-3; 11 nucleotides agree with TRBD2. There are 15 residues in the CDR3. Germline V gene lookup returns CDR1 GTSNPN and CDR2 SVGIG (reference sequence). The V gene end was trimmed by 1 base and the J gene end by 3 bases; junction bases not matched to a gene: 3.

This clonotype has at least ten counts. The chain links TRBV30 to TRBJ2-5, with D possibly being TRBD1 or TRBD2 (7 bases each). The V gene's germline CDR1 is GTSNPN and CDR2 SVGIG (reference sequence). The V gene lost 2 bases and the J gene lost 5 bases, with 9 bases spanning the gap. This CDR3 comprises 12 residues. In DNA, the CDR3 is TGTGCCTGGAGTCAGGGGGGGGAGACCCAGTACTTC. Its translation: CAWSQGGETQYF.

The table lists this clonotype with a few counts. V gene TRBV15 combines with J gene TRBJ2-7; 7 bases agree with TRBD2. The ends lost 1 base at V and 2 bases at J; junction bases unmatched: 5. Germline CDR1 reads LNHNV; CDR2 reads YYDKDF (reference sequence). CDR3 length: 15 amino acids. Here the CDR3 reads CATSRAGGQAYEQYF. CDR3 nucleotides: TGTGCCACCAGCAGAGCGGGAGGACAAGCCTACGAGCAGTACTTC.

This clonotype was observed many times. The CDR3 DNA sequence: TGTGCCAGCAGCTTGACACAGGGGGAGACCCAGTACTTC. Amino acids: CASSLTQGETQYF. The rearrangement links TRBV5-6 to TRBJ2-5; the match to TRBD1 covers 7 bases. The junction had 2 bases not matched to a gene; V was cut back by 1 base and J by 5 bases. The CDR3 loop spans 13 amino acids. Germline lookup yields CDR1 SGHDT and CDR2 YYEEEE.

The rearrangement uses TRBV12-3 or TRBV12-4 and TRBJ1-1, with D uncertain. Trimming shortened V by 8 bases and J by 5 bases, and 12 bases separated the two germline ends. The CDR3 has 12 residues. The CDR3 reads CASRRVSTEAFF. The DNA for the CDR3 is TGTGCCAGCCGGAGGGTATCGACTGAAGCTTTCTTT.

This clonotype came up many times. As DNA, the CDR3 is TGCAGTGCTAGCGACGAGGATACGCAGTATTTT. It codes for CSASDEDTQYF. The rearrangement uses TRBV20-1 and TRBJ2-3, with D unresolved. The CDR3 is 11 residues long. V was shortened by 3 bases and J by 6 bases, with 7 bases between the two germline ends. Per the germline V gene, CDR1 is DFQATT and CDR2 is SNEGSKA (reference sequence).

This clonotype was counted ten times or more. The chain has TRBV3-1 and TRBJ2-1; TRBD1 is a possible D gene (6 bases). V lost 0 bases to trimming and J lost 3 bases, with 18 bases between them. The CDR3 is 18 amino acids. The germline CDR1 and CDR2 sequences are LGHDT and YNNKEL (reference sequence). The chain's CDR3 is CASSQDGSRGIHYNEQFF. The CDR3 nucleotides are TGTGCCAGCAGCCAAGATGGGTCGAGGGGGATACACTACAATGAGCAGTTCTTC.

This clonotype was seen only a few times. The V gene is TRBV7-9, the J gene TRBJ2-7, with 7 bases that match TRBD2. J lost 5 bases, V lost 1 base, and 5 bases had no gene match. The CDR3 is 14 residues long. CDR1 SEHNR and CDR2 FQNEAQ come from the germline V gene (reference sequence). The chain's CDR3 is CASSLVGGSDEQYF. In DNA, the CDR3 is TGTGCCAGCAGCTTAGTGGGAGGGAGCGACGAGCAGTACTTC.

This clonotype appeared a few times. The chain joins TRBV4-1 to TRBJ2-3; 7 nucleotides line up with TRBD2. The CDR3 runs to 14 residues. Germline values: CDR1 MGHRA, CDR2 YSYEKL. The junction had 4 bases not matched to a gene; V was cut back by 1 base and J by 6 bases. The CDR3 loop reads CASSQAGGGDTQYF. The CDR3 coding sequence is TGCGCCAGCAGCCAAGCGGGGGGAGGGGATACGCAGTATTTT.

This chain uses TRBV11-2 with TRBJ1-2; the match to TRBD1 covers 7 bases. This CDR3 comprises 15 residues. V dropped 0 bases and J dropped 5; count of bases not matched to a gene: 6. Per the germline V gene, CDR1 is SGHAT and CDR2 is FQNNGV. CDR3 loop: CASSLDRGVFYGYTF. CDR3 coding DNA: TGTGCCAGCAGCTTAGACAGGGGGGTATTTTATGGCTACACCTTC.

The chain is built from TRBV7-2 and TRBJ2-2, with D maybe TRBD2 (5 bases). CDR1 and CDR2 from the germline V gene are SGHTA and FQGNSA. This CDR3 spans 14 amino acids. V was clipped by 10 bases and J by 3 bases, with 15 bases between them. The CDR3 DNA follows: TGTGCCACAAGGACTCGTCGGGACACCGGGGAGCTGTTTTTT. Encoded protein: CATRTRRDTGELFF. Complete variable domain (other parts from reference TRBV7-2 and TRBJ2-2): GAGVSQSPSNKVTEKGKDVELRCDPISGHTALYWYRQSLGQGLEFLIYFQGNSAPDKSGLPSDRFSAERTGGSVSTLTIQRTQQEDSAVYLCATRTRRDTGELFFGEGSRLTVL.

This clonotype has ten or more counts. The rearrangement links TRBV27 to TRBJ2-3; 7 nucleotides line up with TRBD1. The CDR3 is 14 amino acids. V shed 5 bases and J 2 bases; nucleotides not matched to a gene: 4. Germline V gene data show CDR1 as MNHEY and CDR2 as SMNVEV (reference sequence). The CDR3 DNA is TGTGCCAGCAGTCGACAGGGTTACACAGATACGCAGTATTTT. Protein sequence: CASSRQGYTDTQYF.

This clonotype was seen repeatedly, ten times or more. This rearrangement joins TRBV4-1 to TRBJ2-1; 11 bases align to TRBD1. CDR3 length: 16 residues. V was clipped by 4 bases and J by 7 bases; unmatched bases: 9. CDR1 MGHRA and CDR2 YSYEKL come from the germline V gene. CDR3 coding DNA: TGCGCCAGCAGCCCTATAGGGACAGGGGGGAGTAATGAGCAGTTCTTC. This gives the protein CASSPIGTGGSNEQFF.

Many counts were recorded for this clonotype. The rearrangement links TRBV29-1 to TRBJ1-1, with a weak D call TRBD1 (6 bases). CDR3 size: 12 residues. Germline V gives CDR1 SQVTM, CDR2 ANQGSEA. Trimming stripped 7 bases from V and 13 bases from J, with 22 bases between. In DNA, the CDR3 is TGCAGCGCTGGACCCGGGACACGGTCTGTTTTCTTT. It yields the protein CSAGPGTRSVFF.

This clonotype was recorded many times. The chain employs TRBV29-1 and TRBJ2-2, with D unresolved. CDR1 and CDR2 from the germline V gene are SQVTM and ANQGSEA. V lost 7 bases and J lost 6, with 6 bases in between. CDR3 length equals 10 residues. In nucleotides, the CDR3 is TGCAGCGCTGGATCCGGGGAGCTGTTTTTT. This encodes CSAGSGELFF.

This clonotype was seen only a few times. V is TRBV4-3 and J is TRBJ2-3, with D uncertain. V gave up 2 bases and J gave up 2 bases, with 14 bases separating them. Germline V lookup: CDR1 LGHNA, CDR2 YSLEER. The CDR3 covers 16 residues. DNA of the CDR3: TGCGCCAGCAGCCAAAGCCCAGGCCCTGACACAGATACGCAGTATTTT. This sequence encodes CASSQSPGPDTDTQYF.

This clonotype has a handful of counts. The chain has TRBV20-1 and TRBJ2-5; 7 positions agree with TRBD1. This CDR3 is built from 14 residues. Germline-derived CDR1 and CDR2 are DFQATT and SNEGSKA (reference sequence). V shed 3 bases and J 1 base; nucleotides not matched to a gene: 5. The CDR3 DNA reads TGCAGTGCTAGGGTAGGGGGCCCCCAAGAGACCCAGTACTTC. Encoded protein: CSARVGGPQETQYF.

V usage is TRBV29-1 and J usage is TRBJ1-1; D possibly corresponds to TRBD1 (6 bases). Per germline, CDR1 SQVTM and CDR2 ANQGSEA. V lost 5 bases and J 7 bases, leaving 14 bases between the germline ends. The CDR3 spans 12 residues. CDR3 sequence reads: CSVLTGSFEAFF. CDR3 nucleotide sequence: TGCAGCGTTCTCACAGGGAGCTTTGAAGCTTTCTTT. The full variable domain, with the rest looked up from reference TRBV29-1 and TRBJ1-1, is SAVISQKPSRDICQRGTSLTIQCQVDSQVTMMFWYRQQPGQSLTLIATANQGSEATYESGFVIDKFPISRPNLTFSTLTVSNMSPEDSSIYLCSVLTGSFEAFFGQGTRLTVV.

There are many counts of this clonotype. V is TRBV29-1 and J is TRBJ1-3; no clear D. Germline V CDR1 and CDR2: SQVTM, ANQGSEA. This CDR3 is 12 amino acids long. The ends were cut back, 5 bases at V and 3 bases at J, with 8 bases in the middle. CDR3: CSVPSDGNTIYF. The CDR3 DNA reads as TGCAGCGTTCCCAGTGATGGAAACACCATATATTTT.

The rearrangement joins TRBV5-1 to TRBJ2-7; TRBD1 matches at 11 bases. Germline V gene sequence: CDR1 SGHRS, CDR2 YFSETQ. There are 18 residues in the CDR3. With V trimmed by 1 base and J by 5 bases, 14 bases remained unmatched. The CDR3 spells CASSLFGGRDRGANEQYF. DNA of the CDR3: TGCGCCAGCAGCTTGTTTGGGGGCCGGGACAGGGGGGCCAACGAGCAGTACTTC. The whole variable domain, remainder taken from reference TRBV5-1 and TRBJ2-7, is KAGVTQTPRYLIKTRGQQVTLSCSPISGHRSVSWYQQTPGQGLQFLFEYFSETQRNKGNFPGRFSGRQFSNSRSEMNVSTLELGDSALYLCASSLFGGRDRGANEQYFGPGTRLTVT.

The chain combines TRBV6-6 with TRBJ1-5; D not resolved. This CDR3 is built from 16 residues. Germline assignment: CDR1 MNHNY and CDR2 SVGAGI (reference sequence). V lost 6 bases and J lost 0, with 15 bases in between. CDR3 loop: CASSTRRLDSNQPQHF. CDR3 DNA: TGTGCCAGCAGCACCAGGAGGCTCGATAGCAATCAGCCCCAGCATTTT.

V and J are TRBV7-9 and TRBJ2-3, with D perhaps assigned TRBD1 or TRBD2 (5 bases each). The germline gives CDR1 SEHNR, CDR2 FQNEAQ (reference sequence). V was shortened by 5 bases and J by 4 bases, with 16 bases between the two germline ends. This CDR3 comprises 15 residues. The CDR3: CASSRPGPAADTQYF. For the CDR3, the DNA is TGTGCCAGCAGCCGTCCGGGACCAGCAGCAGATACGCAGTATTTT.

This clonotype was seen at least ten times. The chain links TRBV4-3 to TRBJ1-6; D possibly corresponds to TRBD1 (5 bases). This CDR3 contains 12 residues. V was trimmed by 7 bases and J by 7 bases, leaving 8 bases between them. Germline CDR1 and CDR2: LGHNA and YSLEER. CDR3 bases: TGCGCCAGCAACCGGGGGAATTCACCCCTCCACTTT. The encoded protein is CASNRGNSPLHF.

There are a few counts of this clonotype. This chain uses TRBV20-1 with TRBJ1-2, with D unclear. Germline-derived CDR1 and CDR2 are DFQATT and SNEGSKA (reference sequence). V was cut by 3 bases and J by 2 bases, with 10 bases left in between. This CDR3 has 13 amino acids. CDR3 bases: TGCAGTGCTAGGGGCCTGCCGAACTATGGCTACACCTTC. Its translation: CSARGLPNYGYTF.

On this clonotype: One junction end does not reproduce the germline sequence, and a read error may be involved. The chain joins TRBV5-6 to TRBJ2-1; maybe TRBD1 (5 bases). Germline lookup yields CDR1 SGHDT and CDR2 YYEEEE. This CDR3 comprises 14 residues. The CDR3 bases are TGTGCCAGCGGCTTGGGGCTCCTCTACAATGAGCAGTTCTTC. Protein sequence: CASGLGLLYNEQFF.

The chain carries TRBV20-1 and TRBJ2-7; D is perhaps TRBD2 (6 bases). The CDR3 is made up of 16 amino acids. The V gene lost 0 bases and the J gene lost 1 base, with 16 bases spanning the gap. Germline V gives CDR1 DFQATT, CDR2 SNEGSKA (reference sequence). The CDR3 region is CSARDWGRRGSYEQYF. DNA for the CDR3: TGCAGTGCTAGAGATTGGGGACGGAGGGGATCCTACGAGCAGTACTTC.

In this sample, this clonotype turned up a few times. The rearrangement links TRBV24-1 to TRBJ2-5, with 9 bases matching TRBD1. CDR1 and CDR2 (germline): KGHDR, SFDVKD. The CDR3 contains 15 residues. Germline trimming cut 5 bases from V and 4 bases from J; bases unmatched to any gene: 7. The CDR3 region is CATSVDRGEGETQYF. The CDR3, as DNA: TGTGCCACCAGTGTCGACAGGGGGGAAGGAGAGACCCAGTACTTC.

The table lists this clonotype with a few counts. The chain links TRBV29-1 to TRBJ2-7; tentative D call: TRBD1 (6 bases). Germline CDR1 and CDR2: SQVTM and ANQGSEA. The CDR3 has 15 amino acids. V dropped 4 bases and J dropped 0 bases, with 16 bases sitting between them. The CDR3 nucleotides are TGCAGCGTTGTGTACAACGACAGGAGCTCCTACGAGCAGTACTTC. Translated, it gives CSVVYNDRSSYEQYF.